This TCR beta chain was recovered during a study of beta chain features in type 1 diabetes. The CDR3 sequence is 14 residues long. V gave up 6 bases and J gave up 3 bases, with 12 bases separating them. Germline V gene sequence: CDR1 SGHDN, CDR2 FVKESK. Of the isolated RNA, all was reverse transcribed, and so the sequenced material was expressed TCRB transcripts. Using immunoSEQ multiplex PCR, the repertoire was profiled, and TCRdb retains in-frame clones only, with some absent. The table lists about 230,000 clones, 16% of them singletons, with 0.065% to 0.095% in the top ten. Sorted populations all had greater than 98% purity. Regarding the study as a whole: Among all four CD4+ subsets, Type 1 diabetes patients had TCRB CDR3s that were moderately but significantly shorter.

Notes on this clone: Its matching antigen is unknown.

This TCR was recovered from a young man with type 1 diabetes. This chain links TRBV14 with TRBJ2-1; maybe TRBD1 (5 bases). The sequencing sample was made of naive CD4+ T cells from blood. The CDR3 nucleotides read TGTGCCAGCAGTCCAAGGGGAAACTACAATGAGCAGTTCTTC. The encoded protein is CASSPRGNYNEQFF. Full variable domain (rest looked up from reference TRBV14 and TRBJ2-1): EAGVTQFPSHSVIEKGQTVTLRCDPISGHDNLYWYRRVMGKEIKFLLHFVKESKQDESGMPNNRFLAERTGGTYSTLKVQPAELEDSGVYFCASSPRGNYNEQFFGPGTRLTVL.